This TCR beta chain was profiled in a study of cytomegalovirus exposure and HLA in healthy donors. Study-level background: An analysis done earlier identified more than 90 million unique TCR beta sequences from 150 million to 200 million T cells.

Comments on this clone: Antigen: not known.

In germline, CDR1 is SGHNT, CDR2 YENEEA. V shed 3 bases and J shed 6 bases, with 12 bases lying between them. This CDR3 has 13 amino acids. It was with 60 Vbeta and 13 Jbeta primers that the PCR ran. Assay used: immunoSEQ multiplex PCR; TCRdb lists only in-frame clones, some missing. The table has under 120,000 clones, around 80% seen once; the top ten hold 2.5% to 3.5%. The study, taken as a whole, reports: Reportedly, fewer N-insertions than the 666-donor mean appeared in an Asian-associated ancestry cluster in a later analysis.

The specimen was PBMCs. This clonotype was sampled from a woman between 40 and 55 years old in good health and CMV-seronegative. The genes are TRBV11-3 and TRBJ2-7; TRBD1 is a possible D gene (6 bases). This chain's CDR3 is CASSFNAGAEQYF. The CDR3 DNA sequence: TGTGCCAGCAGCTTTAACGCAGGGGCCGAGCAGTACTTC.